What follows is one T cell receptor beta chain and its context. This record comes from a study of T cell changes during pregnancy in multiple sclerosis. The repertoire was sequenced with immunoSEQ multiplex PCR; TCRdb's copy has only in-frame clones and lacks some. This table holds about 66,000 clones, 90% to 95% found once. The CDR3 has 14 amino acids. CDR1 and CDR2 (germline): MNHEY, SMNVEV (reference sequence). Trimming stripped 2 bases from V and 6 bases from J, with 11 bases between. V gene TRBV27 combines with J gene TRBJ1-5, with a tentative D call TRBD1 (6 bases). This specimen consisted of CD8+ T cells from peripheral blood mononuclear cells, obtained before pregnancy. This receptor was taken from a female donor with multiple sclerosis, enrolled in a pregnancy study. The CDR3 coding sequence is TGTGCCAGCAGTTTAGGCACAGGGACTCAGCCCCAGCATTTT. Translated, it gives CASSLGTGTQPQHF.